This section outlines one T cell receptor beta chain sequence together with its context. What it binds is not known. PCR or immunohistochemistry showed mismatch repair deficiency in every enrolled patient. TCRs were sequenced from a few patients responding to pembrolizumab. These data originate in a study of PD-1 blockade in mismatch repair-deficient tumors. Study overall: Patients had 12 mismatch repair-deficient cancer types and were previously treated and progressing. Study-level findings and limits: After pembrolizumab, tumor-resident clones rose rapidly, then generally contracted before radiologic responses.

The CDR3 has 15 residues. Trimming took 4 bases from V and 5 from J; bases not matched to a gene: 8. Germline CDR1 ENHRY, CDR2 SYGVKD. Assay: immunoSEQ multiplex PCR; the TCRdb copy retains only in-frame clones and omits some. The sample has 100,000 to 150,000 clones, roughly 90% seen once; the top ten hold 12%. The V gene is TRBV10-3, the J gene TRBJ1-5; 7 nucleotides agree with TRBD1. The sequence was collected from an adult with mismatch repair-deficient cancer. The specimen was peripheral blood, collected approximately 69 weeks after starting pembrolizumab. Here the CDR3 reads CAISGGDRPDQPQHF. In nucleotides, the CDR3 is TGTGCCATCAGTGGTGGGGACAGACCGGATCAGCCCCAGCATTTT.